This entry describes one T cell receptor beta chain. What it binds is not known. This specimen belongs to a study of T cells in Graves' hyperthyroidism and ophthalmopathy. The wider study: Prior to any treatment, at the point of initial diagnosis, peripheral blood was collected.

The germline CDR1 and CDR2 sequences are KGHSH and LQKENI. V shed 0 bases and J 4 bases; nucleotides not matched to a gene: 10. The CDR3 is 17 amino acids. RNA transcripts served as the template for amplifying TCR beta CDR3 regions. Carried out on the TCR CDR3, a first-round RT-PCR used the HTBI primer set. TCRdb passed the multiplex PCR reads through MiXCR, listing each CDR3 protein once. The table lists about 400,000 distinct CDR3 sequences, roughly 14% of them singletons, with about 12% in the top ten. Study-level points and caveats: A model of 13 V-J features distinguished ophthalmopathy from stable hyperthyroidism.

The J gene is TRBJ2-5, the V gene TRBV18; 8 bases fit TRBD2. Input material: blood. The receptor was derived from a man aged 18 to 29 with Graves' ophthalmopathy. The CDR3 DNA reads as TGTGCCAGCTCACCACCGGGGCCAGCGGGGGCGAGAGAGACCCAGTACTTC. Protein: CASSPPGPAGARETQYF.